This is a list of T cell receptor beta chains from one sample in a study of cytomegalovirus exposure and HLA in healthy donors. Method: immunoSEQ multiplex PCR; TCRdb's copy keeps in-frame clones and lacks some. The sample records about 71,000 clones, approximately 94% being singletons. The specimen was PBMCs. These receptors were taken from a man aged 18 to 30 in good health and CMV-seropositive. CDR3s include the opening cysteine and the closing phenylalanine or tryptophan. The D gene is left open where the match is weak. A clone size is listed for some rows: how often the clone was seen (once, few, many), or a class if it is expanded.

J gene | D gene | clone size | V gene | CDR3 length | CDR3 DNA | CDR3 protein
TRBJ2-1 | TRBD1 | - | TRBV7-3 | 13 | TGTGCCAGCAGCTCGACAGGGGGCAATGAGCAGTTCTTC | CASSSTGGNEQFF
TRBJ2-1 | - | - | TRBV2 | 15 | TGTGCCAGCAAAACAGTCAGGACAGACTACAATGAGCAGTTCTTC | CASKTVRTDYNEQFF
TRBJ1-1 | TRBD1 | - | TRBV9 | 13 | TGTGCCAGCAGCCCCGGGACAGGGCTTGAAGCTTTCTTT | CASSPGTGLEAFF
TRBJ1-4 | - | - | TRBV5-1 | 14 | TGCGCCAGCAGCTTGGCGAAGACGGAGGAAAAACTGTTTTTT | CASSLAKTEEKLFF
TRBJ2-5 | TRBD2 | - | TRBV6-5 | 14 | TGTGCCAGCAGTTACTCGCGGGAGCAAGAGACCCAGTACTTC | CASSYSREQETQYF
TRBJ1-4 | - | - | TRBV27 | 15 | TGTGCCAGCAGTTGGGGCAGGGGACGGAATGAAAAACTGTTTTTT | CASSWGRGRNEKLFF
TRBJ2-2 | - | - | TRBV6-5 | 15 | TGTGCCAGCAGACGCGGGACAGTAAACACCGGGGAGCTGTTTTTT | CASRRGTVNTGELFF
TRBJ2-5 | TRBD1 | - | TRBV27 | 15 | TGTGCCAGCAGTCCCGGACAGGGGGTCAAGGAGACCCAGTACTTC | CASSPGQGVKETQYF
TRBJ2-5 | - | once | TRBV7-2 | 13 | TGTGCCAGCAGCCCCCGGGTAAGGGAGACCCAGTACTTC | CASSPRVRETQYF
TRBJ1-2 | - | once | TRBV11-2 | 14 | TGTGCCAGCAGCTTACGGGTCTCGGGCTATGGCTACACCTTC | CASSLRVSGYGYTF
TRBJ1-5 | - | - | TRBV6-1 | 17 | TGTGCCAGCAGTGATGCAAGGACCGGACTAGGGAATCAGCCCCAGCATTTT | CASSDARTGLGNQPQHF
TRBJ2-3 | TRBD2 | once | TRBV7-3 | 15 | TGTGCCAGCAGCTTTCTAGCGGGAGGGACAGATACGCAGTATTTT | CASSFLAGGTDTQYF
TRBJ1-1 | - | - | TRBV5-1 | 16 | TGCGCCAGCAGCTTGAATAAACACCACCAGAACACTGAAGCTTTCTTT | CASSLNKHHQNTEAFF
TRBJ2-7 | TRBD1 | - | TRBV2 | 16 | TGTGCCAGCAGAGCCCGACAGGGAAGGGGGACCTACGAGCAGTACTTC | CASRARQGRGTYEQYF
TRBJ1-1 | - | - | TRBV9 | 13 | TGTGCCAGCAGCGTGACAGAGAACACTGAAGCTTTCTTT | CASSVTENTEAFF
TRBJ2-7 | - | - | TRBV4-1 | 15 | TGCGCCAGCAGCCAAGTGTCCGACAGGCAATACGAGCAGTACTTC | CASSQVSDRQYEQYF
TRBJ1-1 | TRBD1 | - | TRBV13 | 14 | TGTGCCAGCAGCTTTAGACAGGGGAACACTGAAGCTTTCTTT | CASSFRQGNTEAFF
TRBJ2-2 | - | - | TRBV5-1 | 14 | TGCGCCAGCGCCGGGACATTAAACTCCGGGGAGCTGTTTTTT | CASAGTLNSGELFF
TRBJ2-5 | - | - | TRBV28 | 13 | TGTGCCAGCAGTTTACTTCGCCAAGAGACCCAGTACTTC | CASSLLRQETQYF
TRBJ2-5 | - | - | TRBV4-1 | 13 | TGCGCCAGCAGCCGGGCGAGAGGGGAGACCCAGTACTTC | CASSRARGETQYF
TRBJ2-7 | - | - | TRBV6-1 | 15 | TGTGCCAGCATATTATCAGGGCTGGGCTCCTACGAGCAGTACTTC | CASILSGLGSYEQYF
TRBJ2-5 | - | - | TRBV28 | 15 | TGTGCCAGCAGTTTCGGGGGATCGTACCAAGAGACCCAGTACTTC | CASSFGGSYQETQYF
TRBJ1-1 | - | - | TRBV7-9 | 13 | TGTGCCAGCAGCTCCGACTCTTGGACTGAAGCTTTCTTT | CASSSDSWTEAFF
TRBJ2-1 | - | - | TRBV28 | 14 | TGTGCCAGCAGTTTAGGAGGGATCTACAATGAGCAGTTCTTC | CASSLGGIYNEQFF
TRBJ2-2 | - | - | TRBV29-1 | 14 | TGCAGCGCCTCCGGGACAACGAACACCGGGGAGCTGTTTTTT | CSASGTTNTGELFF
TRBJ1-5 | TRBD1 | - | TRBV6-1 | 16 | TGTGCCAGCAGTGAAGAGGTGACAGGGGTCTATCAGCCCCAGCATTTT | CASSEEVTGVYQPQHF
TRBJ1-2 | TRBD1 | once | TRBV7-3 | 17 | TGTGCCAGCAGCCCCGGGACAGGGGGCGAGGCTAACTATGGCTACACCTTC | CASSPGTGGEANYGYTF
TRBJ1-6 | - | - | TRBV2 | 12 | TGTGCCAGCAGTGACCCTAGGTTCGCCCTCCACTTT | CASSDPRFALHF
TRBJ1-2 | - | - | TRBV14 | 13 | TGTGCCAGCAGCCAAGATCGGGGGGCACGCTACACCTTC | CASSQDRGARYTF
TRBJ2-5 | - | - | TRBV6-1 | 14 | TGTGCCAGCAGTGAAGTGGCTCCTTGGGAGACCCAGTACTTC | CASSEVAPWETQYF
TRBJ1-1 | - | - | TRBV5-1 | 15 | TGCGCCAGCAGCTTGGGGGGCAGATCGAACACTGAAGCTTTCTTT | CASSLGGRSNTEAFF
TRBJ2-3 | - | - | TRBV30 | 12 | TGTGCCTGGTTGGCAAACACAGATACGCAGTATTTT | CAWLANTDTQYF
TRBJ1-2 | - | - | TRBV5-1 | 12 | TGCGCCAGCAGCTTGGATAGCTATGGCTACACCTTC | CASSLDSYGYTF
TRBJ1-2 | TRBD1 | - | TRBV5-1 | 16 | TGCGCCAGCAGCCCCGAGGGACAGGGGAAAATCTATGGCTACACCTTC | CASSPEGQGKIYGYTF
TRBJ2-7 | TRBD2 | - | TRBV9 | 18 | TGTGCCAGCAGCGTAGGGGGACTAGCGGGAGGGAACCCCTACGAGCAGTACTTC | CASSVGGLAGGNPYEQYF